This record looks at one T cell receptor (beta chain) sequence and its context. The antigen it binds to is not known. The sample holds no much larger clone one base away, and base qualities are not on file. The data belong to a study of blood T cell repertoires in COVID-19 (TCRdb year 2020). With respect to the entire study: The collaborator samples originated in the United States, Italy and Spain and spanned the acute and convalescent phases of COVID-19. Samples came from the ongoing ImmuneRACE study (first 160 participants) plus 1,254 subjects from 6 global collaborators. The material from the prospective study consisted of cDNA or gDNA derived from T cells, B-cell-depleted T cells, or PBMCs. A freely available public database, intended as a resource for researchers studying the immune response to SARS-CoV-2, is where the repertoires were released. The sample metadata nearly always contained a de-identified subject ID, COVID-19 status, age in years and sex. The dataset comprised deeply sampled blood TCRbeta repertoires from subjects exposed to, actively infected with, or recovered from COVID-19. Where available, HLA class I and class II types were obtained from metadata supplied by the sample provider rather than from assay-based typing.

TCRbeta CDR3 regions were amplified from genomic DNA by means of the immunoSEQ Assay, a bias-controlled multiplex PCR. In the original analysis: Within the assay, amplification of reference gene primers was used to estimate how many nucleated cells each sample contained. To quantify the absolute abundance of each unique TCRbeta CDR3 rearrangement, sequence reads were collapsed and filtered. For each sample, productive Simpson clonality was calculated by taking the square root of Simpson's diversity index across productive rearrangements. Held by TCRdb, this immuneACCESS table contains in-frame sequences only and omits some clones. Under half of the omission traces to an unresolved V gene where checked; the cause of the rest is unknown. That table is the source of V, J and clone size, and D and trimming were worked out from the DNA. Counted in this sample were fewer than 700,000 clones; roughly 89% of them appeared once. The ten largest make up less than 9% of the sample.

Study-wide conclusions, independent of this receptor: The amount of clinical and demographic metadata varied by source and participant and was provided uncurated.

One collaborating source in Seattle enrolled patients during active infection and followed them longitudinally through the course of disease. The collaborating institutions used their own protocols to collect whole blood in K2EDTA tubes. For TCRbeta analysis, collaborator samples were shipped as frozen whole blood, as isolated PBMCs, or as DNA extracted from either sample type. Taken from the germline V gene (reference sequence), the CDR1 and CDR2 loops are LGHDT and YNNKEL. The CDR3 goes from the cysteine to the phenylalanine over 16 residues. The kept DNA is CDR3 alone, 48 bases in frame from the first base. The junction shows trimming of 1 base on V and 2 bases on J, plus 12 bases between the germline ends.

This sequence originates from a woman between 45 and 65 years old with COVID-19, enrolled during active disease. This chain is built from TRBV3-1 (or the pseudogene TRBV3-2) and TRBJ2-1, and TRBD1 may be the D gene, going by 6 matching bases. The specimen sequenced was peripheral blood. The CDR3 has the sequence CASSQGVAGAYNEQFF. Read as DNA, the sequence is TGTGCCAGCAGCCAAGGGGTGGCAGGGGCCTACAATGAGCAGTTCTTC.